The source of this T cell receptor beta chain is a study of T and B cells in COVID-19 patients. TRB rearrangements were amplified by multiplex PCR with BIOMED2 TRB-A/B primers. TCRdb re-called the multiplex PCR reads with MiXCR, one entry per CDR3 protein. Of over 7,000 distinct CDR3 sequences in the sample, about a third were seen once. From germline, CDR1 is MNHEY and CDR2 SMNVEV (reference sequence). Trimming took 4 bases from V and 7 from J; bases not matched to a gene: 14. The CDR3 has 18 amino acids. TRB was amplified from around 250-500 ng of blood genomic DNA. This clonotype appeared a few times.

This sequence joins TRBV27 and TRBJ1-5, with 12 bases aligning to TRBD1. This sequence originates from a human donor with active COVID-19. The specimen sequenced was blood. The CDR3 sequence: CASSSTGTGGSVWQPQHF. CDR3 sequence (DNA): TGTGCCAGCAGTTCTACCGGGACAGGGGGCTCGGTGTGGCAGCCCCAGCATTTT.